The entry below gives a single T cell receptor (beta chain) sequence along with its context. Its target is not known. These data come from a study of CD8+ T cells in alopecia areata. The study, taken as a whole, reports: Sequencing of scalp samples also includes resident alphabeta T cells from normal skin. Mice showed clearer TCR sharing than patients did, a gap that was possibly HLA-related. Lesional scalp, notably in alopecia totalis/universalis, had clonality above that of normal scalp.

Isolated RNA was reverse transcribed into cDNA used as the sequencing template. Data came from immunoSEQ multiplex PCR; TCRdb stores just in-frame clones and leaves some out. The table has roughly 12,000 clones, 60% seen once; the top ten hold about 22%. The germline V gene encodes CDR1 ENHRY and CDR2 SYGVKD. The CDR3 covers 13 residues. The V gene lost 6 bases and the J gene lost 5 bases, with 11 bases spanning the gap. From alopecia areata patients, lesional scalp punch biopsies and peripheral blood were collected. The J gene is TRBJ1-5, the V gene TRBV10-3, with a tentative D call TRBD1 (5 bases). The sequenced sample was skin. This receptor was identified in a human donor with alopecia areata. The CDR3 here is CAISAGGYQPQHF. CDR3 coding DNA: TGTGCCATCAGCGCGGGGGGGTATCAGCCCCAGCATTTT.